The 25 T cell receptor beta chains given below trace back to one sample, sequenced in a study of blood T cell repertoires in COVID-19. Assay: immunoSEQ multiplex PCR; the TCRdb copy retains only in-frame clones and omits some. The repertoire holds 130,000 or so clones, about 80% seen once, with about 2.4% in the top ten. Sequencing used PBMCs or T cells enriched from blood (not recorded which). These receptors originate from a man aged 35 to 55 with acute COVID-19.

The chain has TRBV11-2 and TRBJ2-5; 8 bases are a match to TRBD2. This CDR3 region has 15 residues. CDR1 and CDR2 (germline): SGHAT, FQNNGV. The ends lost 5 bases at V and 2 bases at J; junction bases unmatched: 7. DNA for the CDR3: TGTGCCAGCAGCCGCATGACTAGCGCGCAAGAGACCCAGTACTTC. Amino acid sequence: CASSRMTSAQETQYF.

This sequence joins TRBV7-2 and TRBJ1-1, with D possibly being TRBD1 (6 bases). Germline-derived CDR1 and CDR2 are SGHTA and FQGNSA. V shed 5 bases and J shed 5 bases, with 15 bases lying between them. CDR3 length: 14 amino acids. In DNA form, the CDR3 reads TGTGCCAGCAGCCCACAGGGTCGGCGAACTGAAGCTTTCTTT. Encoded protein: CASSPQGRRTEAFF.

The chain links TRBV3-1 (or the pseudogene TRBV3-2) to TRBJ1-2; 8 nucleotides agree with TRBD1. V was clipped by 7 bases and J by 3 bases; unmatched bases: 7. Germline lookup yields CDR1 LGHDT and CDR2 YNNKEL (reference sequence). The CDR3 length is 14 residues. The CDR3 protein is CASKETGEHYGYTF. The CDR3 DNA reads TGTGCCAGCAAGGAGACAGGGGAGCACTATGGCTACACCTTC.

The chain has TRBV5-6 and TRBJ1-2, with D perhaps matching TRBD1 (6 bases). This CDR3 has 14 residues. The V gene lost 2 bases and the J gene lost 7 bases, with 15 bases spanning the gap. Germline V gene lookup returns CDR1 SGHDT and CDR2 YYEEEE. The CDR3 loop is CASSFTAGAFGYTF. CDR3 bases: TGTGCCAGCAGCTTTACCGCAGGGGCGTTTGGCTACACCTTC.

The V call is TRBV3-1 (or the pseudogene TRBV3-2), the J call TRBJ1-6, with 9 bases fitting TRBD1. CDR3 size: 14 residues. The V and J ends lost 4 bases and 8 bases, in that order; junction bases with no gene match: 3. The germline gives CDR1 LGHDT, CDR2 YNNKEL (reference sequence). The CDR3 DNA is TGTGCCAGCAGCCCCGGGACAGGGTATTCACCCCTCCACTTT. This sequence encodes CASSPGTGYSPLHF.

The CDR3 DNA reads as TGTGCCATCAGCCCGGGACAGCTAAATGAAAAACTGTTTTTT. This codes for CAISPGQLNEKLFF. This chain uses TRBV10-3 with TRBJ1-4; 7 bases match TRBD1. This CDR3 is built from 14 residues. The V and J ends lost 6 bases and 5 bases, in that order; junction bases with no gene match: 6. Germline CDR1 is ENHRY and CDR2 is SYGVKD.

CDR3 DNA: TGTGCCAGCAGTTATCCGGGACTAGCGGTAGATACGCAGTATTTT. This gives the protein CASSYPGLAVDTQYF. V gene TRBV6-2 or TRBV6-3 combines with J gene TRBJ2-3; 11 bases are a match to TRBD2. The ends lost 3 bases at V and 5 bases at J; junction bases unmatched: 4. CDR1 is MNHEY, CDR2 SVGEGT, per germline. The CDR3 is made up of 15 amino acids.

The genes are TRBV7-3 and TRBJ1-6; TRBD1 matches 7 bases. J was trimmed by 6 bases and V by 5 bases; bases with no gene match: 4. The germline gives CDR1 SGHTA, CDR2 FQGTGA. The CDR3 is 14 amino acids. The chain's CDR3 is CASSVQGPNSPLHF. The CDR3 nucleotides are TGTGCCAGCAGCGTACAGGGGCCTAATTCACCCCTCCACTTT. The variable domain in full, with the rest retrieved from reference TRBV7-3 and TRBJ1-6, is GAGVSQTPSNKVTEKGKYVELRCDPISGHTALYWYRQSLGQGPEFLIYFQGTGAADDSGLPNDRFFAVRPEGSVSTLKIQRTERGDSAVYLCASSVQGPNSPLHFGNGTRLTVT.

This chain joins TRBV3-1 (or the pseudogene TRBV3-2) and TRBJ2-4, with 8 positions matching TRBD2. Germline values: CDR1 LGHDT, CDR2 YNNKEL (reference sequence). CDR3 size: 14 residues. The J segment lost 8 bases and the V segment lost 4 bases, leaving 7 bases of the junction unmatched. This CDR3 is CASSLGGEGHIQYF. CDR3 in DNA: TGTGCCAGCAGCCTCGGGGGGGAAGGGCACATTCAGTACTTC.

The rearrangement joins TRBV6-4 to TRBJ2-3; the match to TRBD2 covers 9 bases. The trim removed 1 base at V and 4 bases at J, leaving 9 bases unmatched. From germline, CDR1 is MRHNA and CDR2 SNTAGT. This CDR3 region has 17 residues. The CDR3 here is CASSDWGGGASPDTQYF. The CDR3 coding sequence is TGTGCCAGCAGTGACTGGGGCGGGGGGGCCTCACCAGATACGCAGTATTTT.

This clone was recorded once. V gene TRBV4-2 combines with J gene TRBJ1-2, with D unclear. V was trimmed by 4 bases and J by 4 bases, leaving 16 bases between them. Germline CDR1 reads LGHNA; CDR2 reads YNFKEQ. The CDR3 is 15 residues long. The CDR3 DNA reads TGTGCCAGCAGCCCCGACACCCCCTCCATCTATGGCTACACCTTC. Encoded protein: CASSPDTPSIYGYTF.

This chain uses TRBV2 with TRBJ1-5, with 9 bases matching TRBD1. This CDR3 has 17 residues. Unmatched junction bases numbered 9, after V lost 5 bases and J lost 1 base. Germline CDR1 is SNHLY and CDR2 is FYNNEI. CDR3 region: CASSLGTGRRSNQPQHF. The CDR3 nucleotides read TGTGCCAGCAGTTTGGGGACAGGGAGAAGAAGCAATCAGCCCCAGCATTTT.

This chain connects TRBV6-2 or TRBV6-3 to TRBJ1-5; TRBD1 agrees at 7 bases. Germline CDR1 MNHEY, CDR2 SVGEGT. J was trimmed by 7 bases and V by 4 bases; bases with no gene match: 4. The CDR3 has 13 residues. The DNA for the CDR3 is TGTGCCAGCAGTTTGACAGGGCACCAGCCCCAGCATTTT. Translation gives CASSLTGHQPQHF.

CDR3 in amino acids: CASSLTGLEGASDTGELFF. As DNA, the CDR3 is TGTGCCAGCAGCTTAACGGGACTAGAGGGTGCGAGCGACACCGGGGAGCTGTTTTTT. V and J are TRBV7-3 and TRBJ2-2; 8 bases fit TRBD2. This CDR3 region has 19 residues. Trimming at V came to 0 bases and at J to 3 bases, leaving 12 bases not matched to a gene. Germline CDR1 reads SGHTA; CDR2 reads FQGTGA.

This clone was counted a few times. The chain combines TRBV5-1 with TRBJ2-5, with D unclear. The CDR3 has 15 amino acids. The V end was cut by 4 bases, the J end by 2 bases, with 15 bases between. The germline gives CDR1 SGHRS, CDR2 YFSETQ. The CDR3 protein is CASSPVAELQETQYF. DNA of the CDR3: TGCGCCAGCAGCCCGGTCGCGGAGTTACAAGAGACCCAGTACTTC.

This clone was counted a few times. V gene TRBV27 combines with J gene TRBJ1-5, with a weak D call TRBD1 (6 bases). The germline gives CDR1 MNHEY, CDR2 SMNVEV (reference sequence). The CDR3 extends over 15 amino acids. The V gene lost 10 bases and the J gene lost 0 bases, with 16 bases spanning the gap. CDR3 region: CATRTQGHSNQPQHF. DNA for the CDR3: TGTGCCACAAGAACTCAGGGGCATAGCAATCAGCCCCAGCATTTT.

The J gene is TRBJ2-3, the V gene TRBV19; 7 positions match TRBD2. CDR1 LNHDA and CDR2 SQIVND come from the germline V gene (reference sequence). This CDR3 spans 15 amino acids. The V gene end was trimmed by 5 bases and the J gene end by 2 bases; junction bases not matched to a gene: 7. The CDR3 DNA reads as TGTGCCAGTAGTCGAGGGACTATATACACAGATACGCAGTATTTT. Translating it yields CASSRGTIYTDTQYF.

This clone was seen a handful of times. The V call is TRBV6-5, the J call TRBJ1-1; a possible D gene is TRBD1 (6 bases). The germline V gene has CDR1 MNHEY and CDR2 SVGAGI. There are 12 residues in the CDR3. V gave up 10 bases and J gave up 8 bases, with 17 bases separating them. In nucleotides, the CDR3 is TGTGCCACCGAAACGGCAGGGGACGAAGCTTTCTTT. Its translation: CATETAGDEAFF.

The chain links TRBV19 to TRBJ2-1; 11 bases agree with TRBD2. There are 17 residues in the CDR3. CDR1 is LNHDA and CDR2 is SQIVND in the germline V gene (reference sequence). The J segment lost 0 bases and the V segment lost 8 bases, leaving 9 bases of the junction unmatched. CDR3 protein: CASSGRGLAASYNEQFF. CDR3 bases: TGTGCCAGTTCCGGACGGGGACTAGCGGCCTCCTACAATGAGCAGTTCTTC.

This clone was seen a few times. The genes are TRBV3-1 (or the pseudogene TRBV3-2) and TRBJ2-7, with 11 bases aligning to TRBD2. Germline assignment: CDR1 LGHDT and CDR2 YNNKEL (reference sequence). This CDR3 spans 16 amino acids. V was pared by 5 bases and J by 5 bases, with 11 bases of the junction left unmatched. CDR3 DNA sequence: TGTGCCAGCAGCTCCCTCACTAGCGGGAGAACCCACGAGCAGTACTTC. It encodes CASSSLTSGRTHEQYF.

The V and J genes are TRBV19 and TRBJ1-2; the match to TRBD1 covers 7 bases. Germline-derived CDR1 and CDR2 are LNHDA and SQIVND (reference sequence). Germline trimming cut 5 bases from V and 1 base from J; bases unmatched to any gene: 4. The CDR3 contains 14 residues. This chain's CDR3 is CASSSTGYNYGYTF. In DNA, the CDR3 is TGTGCCAGTAGTTCGACAGGGTATAACTATGGCTACACCTTC.

The chain employs TRBV18 and TRBJ2-7, with TRBD1 matching over 9 bases. Germline values: CDR1 KGHSH, CDR2 LQKENI. CDR3 length: 16 amino acids. With V trimmed by 3 bases and J by 3 bases, 9 bases remained unmatched. The CDR3 reads CASSPLDGTGSYEQYF. The CDR3 DNA reads TGTGCCAGCTCACCTCTCGATGGGACAGGGAGCTACGAGCAGTACTTC. Based on the CDR3 plus reference TRBV18 and TRBJ2-7, the full variable domain is NAGVMQNPRHLVRRRGQEARLRCSPMKGHSHVYWYRQLPEEGLKFMVYLQKENIIDESGMPKERFSAEFPKEGPSILRIQQVVRGDSAAYFCASSPLDGTGSYEQYFGPGTRLTVT.

The chain carries TRBV5-4 and TRBJ1-2, with 10 bases identical to TRBD1. Germline V gene sequence: CDR1 SGHNT, CDR2 YYREEE (reference sequence). The ends lost 4 bases at V and 3 bases at J; junction bases unmatched: 6. The CDR3 is 15 residues long. The CDR3 region is CASSPSGQGDYGYTF. DNA of the CDR3: TGTGCCAGCAGCCCCTCCGGACAGGGGGACTATGGCTACACCTTC.

The chain recombines TRBV9 with TRBJ1-2; D unresolved. The ends were cut back, 4 bases at V and 4 bases at J, with 8 bases in the middle. This CDR3 is 12 amino acids long. Germline values: CDR1 SGDLS, CDR2 YYNGEE. CDR3 DNA: TGTGCCAGCAGCCAAACTCCCTATGGCTACACCTTC. Translation gives CASSQTPYGYTF.

The chain carries TRBV9 and TRBJ1-1; no definite D call. The CDR3 consists of 13 residues. Trimming took 3 bases from V and 1 from J, leaving 7 bases between them. Looked up from germline, CDR1 is SGDLS and CDR2 is YYNGEE. CDR3 loop: CASSAGTNTEAFF. DNA of the CDR3: TGTGCCAGCAGCGCAGGCACGAACACTGAAGCTTTCTTT.